Listed below are T cell receptor beta chains from one sample, sequenced in a study of blood T cell repertoires in COVID-19. The assay was immunoSEQ multiplex PCR, and TCRdb's table has in-frame clones only and misses some. The sample carries 350,000 to 450,000 clones, roughly 90% recorded once. Source material: PBMCs or T cells enriched from blood (not recorded which). Source of these receptors: a woman in her twenties or thirties who had recovered from COVID-19. Both conserved end residues are trimmed from each CDR3. The order of the fields is V gene, J gene, CDR3 protein.

V gene: TRBV5-1
J gene: TRBJ2-3
CDR3 protein: ASSSETSGSADTQY

V gene: TRBV29-1
J gene: TRBJ2-2
CDR3 protein: SVGTGGDGELF

V gene: TRBV28
J gene: TRBJ2-3
CDR3 protein: ASSLFGGGREGPTDTQY

V gene: TRBV24-1
J gene: TRBJ2-1
CDR3 protein: ATSDLGSGGSYNEQF

V gene: TRBV9
J gene: TRBJ1-3
CDR3 protein: ASSVALGGRDIGNTIY

V gene: TRBV11-2
J gene: TRBJ1-3
CDR3 protein: ASSLNDRNTIY

V gene: TRBV10-3
J gene: TRBJ1-3
CDR3 protein: AITRRGLQGNTIY

V gene: TRBV10-3
J gene: TRBJ1-3
CDR3 protein: AISERTGPSGNTIY

V gene: TRBV7-9
J gene: TRBJ1-1
CDR3 protein: ASSFRGGSVGDTEAF

V gene: TRBV30
J gene: TRBJ1-1
CDR3 protein: AWGAGEPTEAF

V gene: TRBV28
J gene: TRBJ1-2
CDR3 protein: ASSFGLDYNYGYT

V gene: TRBV28
J gene: TRBJ1-6
CDR3 protein: ASSSSGTVLNNSPLH

V gene: TRBV28
J gene: TRBJ1-5
CDR3 protein: ASSLVGVLSNQPQH

V gene: TRBV9
J gene: TRBJ1-1
CDR3 protein: ASSVAAVGTEAF

V gene: TRBV25-1
J gene: TRBJ1-5
CDR3 protein: ASSESGQYNQPQH

V gene: TRBV4-1
J gene: TRBJ2-1
CDR3 protein: ASSQGNRPRGWF

V gene: TRBV7-8
J gene: TRBJ1-5
CDR3 protein: ASSPTGGNQPQH

V gene: TRBV7-2
J gene: TRBJ1-6
CDR3 protein: ASSLGTGMNSPLH

V gene: TRBV3-1/TRBV3-2
J gene: TRBJ2-5
CDR3 protein: ASSLKTAGLMGETQY

V gene: TRBV9
J gene: TRBJ2-2
CDR3 protein: ASSPRAPSNTGELF

V gene: TRBV5-6
J gene: TRBJ2-1
CDR3 protein: ASSWPGSSYNEQF

V gene: TRBV29-1
J gene: TRBJ1-1
CDR3 protein: SVPGTANTEAF

V gene: TRBV18
J gene: TRBJ2-3
CDR3 protein: ASSPSSVDTDTQY

V gene: TRBV2
J gene: TRBJ1-1
CDR3 protein: ASSLPGGYGTEAF

V gene: TRBV19
J gene: TRBJ2-1
CDR3 protein: ASGQGNYNEQF

V gene: TRBV6-2/TRBV6-3
J gene: TRBJ1-5
CDR3 protein: ASSSHQYDRGSGH

V gene: TRBV19
J gene: TRBJ2-4
CDR3 protein: ASSRLAGGPNIQY

V gene: TRBV27
J gene: TRBJ1-1
CDR3 protein: ASSLYRNTEAF

V gene: TRBV9
J gene: TRBJ1-1
CDR3 protein: ASSREGRTEAF

V gene: TRBV2
J gene: TRBJ2-4
CDR3 protein: ASRGHGERAKNIQY

V gene: TRBV2
J gene: TRBJ2-5
CDR3 protein: ASSALAGETQY

V gene: TRBV5-8
J gene: TRBJ1-1
CDR3 protein: ASSRAGALGEAF

V gene: TRBV14
J gene: TRBJ1-2
CDR3 protein: ASSQVRGSHYGYT

V gene: TRBV11-2
J gene: TRBJ2-7
CDR3 protein: ASSLTRQGIVSYEQY

V gene: TRBV7-3
J gene: TRBJ2-2
CDR3 protein: ASSLTGAKNTGELF

V gene: TRBV7-2
J gene: TRBJ2-4
CDR3 protein: ASSSPRYDRTIAKNIQY

V gene: TRBV5-1
J gene: TRBJ2-1
CDR3 protein: ASSTRQYNEQF

V gene: TRBV27
J gene: TRBJ1-6
CDR3 protein: ASSWTGGSYNSPLH

V gene: TRBV5-4
J gene: TRBJ2-6
CDR3 protein: ASSPGLAGAGANVLT

V gene: TRBV2
J gene: TRBJ2-5
CDR3 protein: ASSSGSEETQY

V gene: TRBV9
J gene: TRBJ1-2
CDR3 protein: ASSVDIQGNYGYT

V gene: TRBV30
J gene: TRBJ2-2
CDR3 protein: AWSGPPRFGELF

V gene: TRBV4-1
J gene: TRBJ1-3
CDR3 protein: ASSQVSGLGNTIY

V gene: TRBV4-1
J gene: TRBJ1-1
CDR3 protein: ASRTGLVNTEAF

V gene: TRBV9
J gene: TRBJ1-2
CDR3 protein: ASSGQQTSLGGYT

V gene: TRBV7-9
J gene: TRBJ1-1
CDR3 protein: ASRLQGDEAF

V gene: TRBV9
J gene: TRBJ2-2
CDR3 protein: ASSVAGGRGELF

V gene: TRBV6-2/TRBV6-3
J gene: TRBJ2-7
CDR3 protein: ASSFGLAGSYEQY

V gene: TRBV4-1
J gene: TRBJ2-7
CDR3 protein: ASSQEAGGAYEQY

V gene: TRBV3-1/TRBV3-2
J gene: TRBJ1-2
CDR3 protein: ASSQDWAGRGYT

V gene: TRBV28
J gene: TRBJ1-6
CDR3 protein: AWTSSYNSPLH

V gene: TRBV12-5
J gene: TRBJ2-1
CDR3 protein: ASGSHPSGRAYNEQF